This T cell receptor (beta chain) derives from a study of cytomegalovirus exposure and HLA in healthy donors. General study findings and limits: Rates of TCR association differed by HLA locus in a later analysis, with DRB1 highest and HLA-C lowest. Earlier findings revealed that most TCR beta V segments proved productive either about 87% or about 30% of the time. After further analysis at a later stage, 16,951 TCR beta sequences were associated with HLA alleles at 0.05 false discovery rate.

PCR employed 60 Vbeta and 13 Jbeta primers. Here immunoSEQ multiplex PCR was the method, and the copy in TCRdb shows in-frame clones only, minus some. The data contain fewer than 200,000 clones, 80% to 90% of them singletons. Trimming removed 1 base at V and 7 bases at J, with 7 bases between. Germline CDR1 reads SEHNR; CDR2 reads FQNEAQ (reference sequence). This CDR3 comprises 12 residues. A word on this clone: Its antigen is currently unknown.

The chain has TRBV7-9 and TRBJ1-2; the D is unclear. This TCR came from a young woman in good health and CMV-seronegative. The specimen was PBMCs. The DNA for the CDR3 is TGTGCCAGCAGCTTAGAGGAGGGTGGCTACACCTTC. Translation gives CASSLEEGGYTF.